Listed below are T cell receptor beta chains from one sample, sequenced in a study of cytomegalovirus exposure and HLA in healthy donors. TCRdb's table, derived via immunoSEQ multiplex PCR, lists solely in-frame clones and lacks some. Of 140,000 to 150,000 clones in the sample, 78% were seen once. What was sequenced was PBMCs. All receptors derive from a female donor in good health and CMV-seronegative. The CDR3 runs from the conserved cysteine through the conserved F or W. The size entry is marked missing in some rows and otherwise reads once, few, many or a size class.

j_call: TRBJ1-2
v_call: TRBV28
clone_size: -
cdr3_aa: CASSSLFFDRGSYGYTF

j_call: TRBJ1-2
v_call: TRBV4-2
clone_size: -
cdr3_aa: CASREGRDFGGYTF

j_call: TRBJ1-1
v_call: TRBV6-1
clone_size: -
cdr3_aa: CASSEQEGTEAFF

j_call: TRBJ1-6
v_call: TRBV6-5
clone_size: -
cdr3_aa: CASSETPYNSPLHF

j_call: TRBJ2-1
v_call: TRBV5-1
clone_size: few
cdr3_aa: CASRAGGLRDNEQFF

j_call: TRBJ1-1
v_call: TRBV19
clone_size: -
cdr3_aa: CASSFNRAPPEAFF

j_call: TRBJ2-6
v_call: TRBV5-1
clone_size: once
cdr3_aa: CASSSILPGQGARSGANVLTF

j_call: TRBJ2-3
v_call: TRBV28
clone_size: -
cdr3_aa: CASSHGTSGGDTQYF

j_call: TRBJ2-7
v_call: TRBV7-2
clone_size: -
cdr3_aa: CASSSGLLFYEQYF

j_call: TRBJ2-3
v_call: TRBV4-1
clone_size: once
cdr3_aa: CASSQGITGALDTQYF

j_call: TRBJ2-7
v_call: TRBV11-3
clone_size: -
cdr3_aa: CASSSGPSSIHEQYF

j_call: TRBJ2-7
v_call: TRBV2
clone_size: -
cdr3_aa: CASTDGTTYEQYF

j_call: TRBJ1-1
v_call: TRBV6-6
clone_size: -
cdr3_aa: CASSQGYGLNTEAFF

j_call: TRBJ2-1
v_call: TRBV30
clone_size: -
cdr3_aa: CAWRANQRLYNEQFF

j_call: TRBJ2-5
v_call: TRBV28
clone_size: -
cdr3_aa: CASSSIWASEETQYF

j_call: TRBJ2-1
v_call: TRBV9
clone_size: -
cdr3_aa: CASSVAGGSYNEQFF

j_call: TRBJ2-5
v_call: TRBV6-1
clone_size: -
cdr3_aa: CASRVAGTTQETQYF

j_call: TRBJ2-3
v_call: TRBV30
clone_size: -
cdr3_aa: CAWSQEASRSTDTQYF

j_call: TRBJ2-1
v_call: TRBV7-8
clone_size: -
cdr3_aa: CASSLVRYKGGTNPFF

j_call: TRBJ2-5
v_call: TRBV6-5
clone_size: -
cdr3_aa: CASSGAVTGFEQYF

j_call: TRBJ2-3
v_call: TRBV6-1
clone_size: -
cdr3_aa: CASSDGGLAGFYTDTQYF

j_call: TRBJ2-1
v_call: TRBV27
clone_size: once
cdr3_aa: CASSPSIWRVGGEQFF

j_call: TRBJ2-7
v_call: TRBV29-1
clone_size: -
cdr3_aa: CSVGSRGGVEQYF

j_call: -
v_call: TRBV5-1
clone_size: -
cdr3_aa: CASSFAGRGLSDEQYF

j_call: TRBJ2-2
v_call: TRBV28
clone_size: -
cdr3_aa: CASLSGRAYRGTGELFF

j_call: TRBJ2-3
v_call: TRBV9
clone_size: -
cdr3_aa: CASSVASGGRAQDTQYF

j_call: TRBJ2-7
v_call: TRBV28
clone_size: -
cdr3_aa: CASSSTGYPTYEQYF

j_call: TRBJ2-1
v_call: TRBV28
clone_size: -
cdr3_aa: CASSLTSGGIDEQFF

j_call: TRBJ2-7
v_call: TRBV19
clone_size: -
cdr3_aa: CASTPTGSHEQYF

j_call: TRBJ1-4
v_call: TRBV4-2
clone_size: -
cdr3_aa: CASSQDPGGNEKLFF

j_call: TRBJ2-7
v_call: TRBV30
clone_size: -
cdr3_aa: CAWTGGADEQYF

j_call: TRBJ2-7
v_call: TRBV7-9
clone_size: -
cdr3_aa: CASSLAGTGGGEQYF

j_call: TRBJ1-5
v_call: TRBV9
clone_size: once
cdr3_aa: CASSVGGGYGPQHF

j_call: TRBJ2-1
v_call: TRBV5-1
clone_size: once
cdr3_aa: CASSLTRTGGEEQFF

j_call: TRBJ2-7
v_call: TRBV7-8
clone_size: -
cdr3_aa: CASSLMGTGPFYEQYF

j_call: TRBJ2-7
v_call: TRBV28
clone_size: -
cdr3_aa: CASSFTSGPSYEQYF

j_call: TRBJ2-1
v_call: TRBV5-5
clone_size: -
cdr3_aa: CASSHAGLNEQFF

j_call: TRBJ1-1
v_call: TRBV7-8
clone_size: once
cdr3_aa: CASRPNRNTEAFF

j_call: TRBJ1-2
v_call: TRBV28
clone_size: once
cdr3_aa: CASNKVQGPNYGYTF

j_call: TRBJ1-3
v_call: TRBV7-2
clone_size: -
cdr3_aa: CASSLSQGVGNTIYF

j_call: TRBJ1-1
v_call: TRBV29-1
clone_size: -
cdr3_aa: CSVFTPGPPNTEAFF

j_call: TRBJ1-2
v_call: TRBV7-2
clone_size: -
cdr3_aa: CASSPDRVGYTF

j_call: TRBJ2-7
v_call: TRBV5-1
clone_size: few
cdr3_aa: CASSFRGGGNYEQYF

j_call: TRBJ1-1
v_call: TRBV10-3
clone_size: -
cdr3_aa: CAISESATGGEAFF

j_call: TRBJ2-7
v_call: TRBV5-4
clone_size: -
cdr3_aa: CASSFRQGIYYEQYF

j_call: TRBJ1-2
v_call: TRBV2
clone_size: -
cdr3_aa: CASSASGTGGGYTF

j_call: TRBJ2-2
v_call: TRBV29-1
clone_size: -
cdr3_aa: CSVVRGGAGGELFF

j_call: TRBJ1-5
v_call: TRBV30
clone_size: -
cdr3_aa: CAWRGTQGQPQHF

j_call: TRBJ1-6
v_call: TRBV28
clone_size: -
cdr3_aa: CASKPGQITINSPLHF

j_call: TRBJ2-3
v_call: TRBV28
clone_size: -
cdr3_aa: CASSLYPGLAGVSRTDTQYF

j_call: TRBJ1-2
v_call: TRBV29-1
clone_size: -
cdr3_aa: CSVGQGGGYTF

j_call: TRBJ1-5
v_call: TRBV12-5
clone_size: -
cdr3_aa: CASDSYGGGNQPQHF

j_call: TRBJ1-4
v_call: TRBV4-2
clone_size: -
cdr3_aa: CASSQSGGKTNEKLFF

j_call: TRBJ2-7
v_call: TRBV10-1
clone_size: -
cdr3_aa: CASSETGSPYEQYF

j_call: TRBJ2-1
v_call: TRBV5-5
clone_size: -
cdr3_aa: CASSRDRGLIGTYNEQFF

j_call: TRBJ1-5
v_call: TRBV6-1
clone_size: few
cdr3_aa: CASSEAGGPLQPQHF

j_call: TRBJ1-3
v_call: TRBV7-9
clone_size: few
cdr3_aa: CASSYTDRAGNTIYF

j_call: TRBJ2-7
v_call: TRBV2
clone_size: -
cdr3_aa: CASTAGTSGRGHRYEQYF